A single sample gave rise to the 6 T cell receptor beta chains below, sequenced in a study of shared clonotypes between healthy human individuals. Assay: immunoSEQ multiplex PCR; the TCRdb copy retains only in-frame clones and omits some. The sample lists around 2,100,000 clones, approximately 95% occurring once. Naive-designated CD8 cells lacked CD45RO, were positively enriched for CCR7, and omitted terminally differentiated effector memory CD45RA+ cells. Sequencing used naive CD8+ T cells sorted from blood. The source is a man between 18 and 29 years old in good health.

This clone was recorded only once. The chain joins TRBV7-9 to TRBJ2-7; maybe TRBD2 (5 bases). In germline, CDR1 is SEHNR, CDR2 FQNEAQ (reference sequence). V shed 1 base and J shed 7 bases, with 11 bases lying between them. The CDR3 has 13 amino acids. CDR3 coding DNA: TGTGCCAGCAGCTTAGTCGGGGTTGAGGAGCAGTACTTC. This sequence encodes CASSLVGVEEQYF.

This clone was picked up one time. The DNA of the CDR3 is TGCGCCAGCAGTGTCGACCTATTCCATGACACCGGGGAGCTGTTTTTT. This gives the protein CASSVDLFHDTGELFF. J is TRBJ2-2 and V is TRBV10-2; D gene ambiguous. The germline gives CDR1 WSHSY, CDR2 SAAADI. The CDR3 runs to 16 residues. The V and J ends lost 4 bases and 3 bases respectively, with 15 bases between them.

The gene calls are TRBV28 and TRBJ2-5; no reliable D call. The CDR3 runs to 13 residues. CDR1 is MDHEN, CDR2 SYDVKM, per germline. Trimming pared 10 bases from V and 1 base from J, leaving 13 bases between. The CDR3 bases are TGTGCCACCTTAACAAGTATCCAAGAGACCCAGTACTTC. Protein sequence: CATLTSIQETQYF.

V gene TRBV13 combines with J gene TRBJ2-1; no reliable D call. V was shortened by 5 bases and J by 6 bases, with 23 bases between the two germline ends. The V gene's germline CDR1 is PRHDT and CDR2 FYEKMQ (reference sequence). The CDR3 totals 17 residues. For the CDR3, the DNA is TGTGCCAGCAGCCCAACCTATTCTAGAATGCCCCCCAATGAGCAGTTCTTC. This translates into CASSPTYSRMPPNEQFF.

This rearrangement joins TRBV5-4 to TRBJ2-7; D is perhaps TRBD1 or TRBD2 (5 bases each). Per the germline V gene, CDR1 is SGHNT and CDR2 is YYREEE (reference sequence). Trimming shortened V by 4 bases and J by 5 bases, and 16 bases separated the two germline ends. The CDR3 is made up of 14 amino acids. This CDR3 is CASSGGEGRDEQYF. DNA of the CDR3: TGTGCCAGCAGCGGGGGTGAGGGGAGAGACGAGCAGTACTTC.

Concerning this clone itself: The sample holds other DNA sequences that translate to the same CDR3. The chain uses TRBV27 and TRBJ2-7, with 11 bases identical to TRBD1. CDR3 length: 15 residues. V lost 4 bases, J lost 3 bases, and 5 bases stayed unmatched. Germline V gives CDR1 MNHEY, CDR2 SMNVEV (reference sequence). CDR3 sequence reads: CASSYTGTGGYEQYF. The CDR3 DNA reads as TGTGCCAGCAGTTACACCGGGACAGGGGGCTACGAGCAGTACTTC.